These 23 T cell receptor beta chains were sequenced from one sample in a study of blood T cell repertoires in COVID-19. The table came from immunoSEQ multiplex PCR; TCRdb's copy has only in-frame clones and leaves some out. The sample holds about 380,000 clones; approximately 90% are singletons and the top ten take around 1.2%. The sequenced sample consisted of PBMCs or T cells enriched from blood (not recorded which). The receptors were gathered from a woman aged 18-29 years who had recovered from COVID-19.

The chain links TRBV20-1 to TRBJ2-7, with D tentatively TRBD2 (5 bases). The CDR3 has 11 amino acids. In germline, CDR1 is DFQATT, CDR2 SNEGSKA (reference sequence). V shed 2 bases and J shed 7 bases, with 9 bases lying between them. CDR3 in amino acids: CSARREREQYF. The CDR3 nucleotides read TGCAGTGCTAGACGGGAACGAGAGCAGTACTTC.

The chain uses TRBV30 and TRBJ2-5; 8 bases are a match to TRBD1. This CDR3 is 13 amino acids long. The ends lost 5 bases at V and 2 bases at J; junction bases unmatched: 4. CDR1 GTSNPN and CDR2 SVGIG come from the germline V gene (reference sequence). DNA of the CDR3: TGTGCCTGGGACGGGACAGGACAAGAGACCCAGTACTTC. Its translation is CAWDGTGQETQYF.

The chain combines TRBV5-5 with TRBJ2-7, with 7 bases identical to TRBD1. CDR3 length: 15 amino acids. The germline V gene encodes CDR1 SGHKS and CDR2 YYEKEE (reference sequence). The junction had 17 bases not matched to a gene; V was cut back by 7 bases and J by 7 bases. CDR3: CASALTGTASGEQYF. CDR3 DNA: TGTGCCAGCGCCCTGACCGGGACAGCCTCGGGGGAGCAGTACTTC.

The CDR3 DNA follows: TGTGCCAGTAGTATACCCGGACAGTCTGAGCAGTTCTTC. This encodes CASSIPGQSEQFF. V gene TRBV19 combines with J gene TRBJ2-1; possible D gene TRBD1, 6 bases. CDR3 length: 13 residues. Looked up from germline, CDR1 is LNHDA and CDR2 is SQIVND (reference sequence). V was pared by 2 bases and J by 9 bases, with 11 bases between.

V usage is TRBV27 and J usage is TRBJ1-2; the D gene is possibly TRBD1 (5 bases). Per germline, CDR1 MNHEY and CDR2 SMNVEV (reference sequence). CDR3 length: 13 amino acids. Trimming took 3 bases from V and 4 from J, leaving 9 bases between them. The CDR3 DNA reads as TGTGCCAGCAGTTTGAAGGGGCTCTATGGCTACACCTTC. Protein sequence: CASSLKGLYGYTF.

The DNA for the CDR3 is TGTGCCAGCAGCGTGAGGCAGGGTTCCTACGAGCAGTACTTC. It codes for CASSVRQGSYEQYF. The gene calls are TRBV11-1 and TRBJ2-7, with a weak D call TRBD1 (5 bases). V lost 5 bases, J lost 1 base, and 12 bases lay in between. CDR1 SGHAT and CDR2 FQDESV come from the germline V gene (reference sequence). CDR3 length equals 14 residues.

This clone was observed a few times. The chain uses TRBV10-2 and TRBJ1-3; unclear D gene. CDR1 WSHSY and CDR2 SAAADI come from the germline V gene. Trimming removed 10 bases from V and 8 bases from J, with 15 bases in between. The CDR3 is 12 residues long. The chain's CDR3 is CATGSRADTIYF. CDR3 DNA: TGCGCCACCGGGTCGCGGGCGGACACCATATATTTT.

This clone occurred once. One junction end does not reproduce the germline sequence, and a read error may be involved. The V call is TRBV19, the J call TRBJ2-2; D is possibly TRBD2 (6 bases). This CDR3 comprises 14 residues. From germline, CDR1 is LNHDA and CDR2 SQIVND (reference sequence). Here the CDR3 DNA reads TGTGCCAATAGTCCGGGGGCGAACACCGGGGAGCTGTTTTTT. Its translation: CANSPGANTGELFF.

The rearrangement uses TRBV11-2 and TRBJ1-6; a possible D gene is TRBD1 (5 bases). The V end lost 5 bases, the J end lost 7 bases, and 24 bases lay between the germline ends. Per the germline V gene, CDR1 is SGHAT and CDR2 is FQNNGV. The CDR3 totals 18 residues. CDR3 sequence reads: CASSVSLVLQGGNSPLHF. CDR3 sequence (DNA): TGTGCCAGCAGCGTCTCACTGGTTTTGCAGGGAGGCAATTCACCCCTCCACTTT.

J is TRBJ1-1 and V is TRBV21-1; the D call in the table, TRBD1, was not verified against the DNA. TRBV21-1 is annotated as a pseudogene. CDR3 length: 16 residues. CDR3 nucleotide sequence: TGTGCCAGCAGCATACAACGGACAGGAAAGAACACTGAAGCTTTCTTT. This codes for CASSIQRTGKNTEAFF.

The chain is built from TRBV4-3 and TRBJ1-2, with TRBD1 identical over 7 bases. The CDR3 sequence is 14 residues long. Per the germline V gene, CDR1 is LGHNA and CDR2 is YSLEER. The junction had 4 bases not matched to a gene; V was cut back by 0 bases and J by 6 bases. The CDR3 coding sequence is TGCGCCAGCAGCCAAGATTCGGGACAGCATGGCTACACCTTC. It specifies CASSQDSGQHGYTF.

The chain employs TRBV4-3 and TRBJ2-1; 7 nucleotides align to TRBD2. The CDR3 consists of 18 residues. From germline, CDR1 is LGHNA and CDR2 YSLEER. The V and J ends lost 1 base and 5 bases, in that order; junction bases with no gene match: 14. The CDR3 DNA sequence: TGCGCCAGCAGCCAAGTAGCATCCCGAGGACTAGGAAACAATGAGCAGTTCTTC. Its protein is CASSQVASRGLGNNEQFF.

Details on this clone: This may arise from a read error, as a much more abundant clone is one base away. The V and J genes are TRBV5-4 and TRBJ2-7, with 10 bases fitting TRBD1. In germline, CDR1 is SGHNT, CDR2 YYREEE (reference sequence). Trimming removed 4 bases from V and 5 bases from J; junction bases left unmatched: 3. This CDR3 is built from 13 residues. Here the CDR3 DNA reads TGTGCCAGCAGCCCCGGACAGGGGGACGAGCAGTACTTC. As protein: CASSPGQGDEQYF. Combining the CDR3 with reference TRBV5-4 and TRBJ2-7 gives the whole variable domain ETGVTQSPTHLIKTRGQQVTLRCSSQSGHNTVSWYQQALGQGPQFIFQYYREEENGRGNFPPRFSGLQFPNYSSELNVNALELDDSALYLCASSPGQGDEQYFGPGTRLTVT.

The chain links TRBV6-5 to TRBJ2-5; 9 nucleotides line up with TRBD1. J gave up 5 bases and V 0 bases, and 4 bases lay outside the gene matches. CDR3 length: 15 amino acids. Germline V CDR1 and CDR2: MNHEY, SVGAGI. The CDR3 is CASSYSGQGMETQYF. The CDR3, as DNA: TGTGCCAGCAGTTACTCCGGACAGGGGATGGAGACCCAGTACTTC.

This rearrangement joins TRBV24-1 to TRBJ2-1; D gene ambiguous. CDR1 KGHDR and CDR2 SFDVKD come from the germline V gene. With 4 bases removed from V and 12 bases from J, the gap between germline ends came to 12 bases. CDR3 length equals 12 residues. The CDR3 nucleotides read TGTGCCACCAGTGACGTTTTAAAGCCGCAGTTCTTC. It specifies CATSDVLKPQFF.

The V call is TRBV27, the J call TRBJ1-4, with D possibly being TRBD1 (5 bases). The length of the CDR3 is 14 residues. The germline V gene encodes CDR1 MNHEY and CDR2 SMNVEV (reference sequence). The V end was cut by 2 bases, the J end by 5 bases, with 9 bases between. CDR3 sequence reads: CASSLQGSNEKLFF. In DNA form, the CDR3 reads TGTGCCAGCAGTTTACAGGGCTCAAATGAAAAACTGTTTTTT.

This clone has just one count. The chain carries TRBV9 and TRBJ2-1; 7 nucleotides agree with TRBD1. The CDR3 runs 16 residues. The germline V gene encodes CDR1 SGDLS and CDR2 YYNGEE. V was clipped by 3 bases and J by 2 bases; unmatched bases: 8. The CDR3 coding sequence is TGTGCCAGCAGCGCTACCCGGGACAGACCCTACAATGAGCAGTTCTTC. As protein: CASSATRDRPYNEQFF.

The V call is TRBV7-3, the J call TRBJ2-2, with 8 bases aligning to TRBD1. This CDR3 spans 18 amino acids. Germline V gene data show CDR1 as SGHTA and CDR2 as FQGTGA. V gave up 6 bases and J gave up 4 bases; unmatched junction bases: 16. The CDR3 bases are TGTGCCAGCAGTCCACACGCGACAGGGGAGCGAGGCACCGGGGAGCTGTTTTTT. Protein product: CASSPHATGERGTGELFF.

This chain links TRBV3-1 (or the pseudogene TRBV3-2) with TRBJ1-5; D possibly corresponds to TRBD1 (5 bases). Germline lookup yields CDR1 LGHDT and CDR2 YNNKEL (reference sequence). The CDR3 consists of 14 residues. The V end was cut by 3 bases, the J end by 0 bases, with 6 bases between. CDR3 amino acids: CASSHTGSNQPQHF. The CDR3 coding sequence is TGTGCCAGCAGCCACACAGGTAGCAATCAGCCCCAGCATTTT.

The chain employs TRBV4-1 and TRBJ2-7; TRBD1 matches 10 bases. The CDR3 has 16 amino acids. V shed 3 bases and J 5 bases; nucleotides not matched to a gene: 10. The germline CDR1 and CDR2 sequences are MGHRA and YSYEKL. The CDR3 nucleotides read TGCGCCAGCAGCCAGCGACAGGGGGCGCAGATTAACGAGCAGTACTTC. Amino acid sequence: CASSQRQGAQINEQYF.

The rearrangement uses TRBV2 and TRBJ1-1; D is uncertain. V was clipped by 7 bases and J by 0 bases, with 9 bases between them. This CDR3 region has 13 residues. Germline lookup yields CDR1 SNHLY and CDR2 FYNNEI. CDR3 DNA sequence: TGTGCCAGCACCGAGGGCTTGAACACTGAAGCTTTCTTT. Amino acid sequence: CASTEGLNTEAFF.

V and J are TRBV29-1 and TRBJ1-1, with TRBD1 as a possible D gene (6 bases). Germline V lookup: CDR1 SQVTM, CDR2 ANQGSEA. Between the trimmed V and J ends, which lost 4 bases and 2 bases, there was a span of 26 bases. The CDR3 length is 18 residues. CDR3 sequence: CSVASRTAVPLRNTEAFF. The CDR3 nucleotides read TGCAGCGTTGCCTCCAGGACAGCCGTTCCCCTCAGAAACACTGAAGCTTTCTTT.

This rearrangement joins TRBV19 to TRBJ1-3, with 7 positions matching TRBD1. Germline V gives CDR1 LNHDA, CDR2 SQIVND (reference sequence). The CDR3 extends over 16 amino acids. J was trimmed by 4 bases and V by 4 bases; bases with no gene match: 10. CDR3 bases: TGTGCCAGTAGTACCCCCTTGACAGGGCGCGGAAACACCATATATTTT. This sequence encodes CASSTPLTGRGNTIYF.